Each of the 10 T cell receptor beta chains below was sequenced from the same sample in a study of response to subunit inactivated influenza vaccine (dated by TCRdb to the late 2010s). The receptor library was made with RT-PCR. Sequencing was carried out with an Illumina HiSeq 2500. TCRdb ran its own pipeline on the public reads, namely fastp trimming at Q25 and MiXCR clone calling, and kept in-frame beta chains. Rows matching on CDR3 protein sequence are summarized as one entry with the most common DNA and genes. For this sample the table gives more than 450,000 distinct CDR3 sequences, of which approximately 7.1% were detected only once. Of the sample, 10% to 15% falls within the top ten clones. The source was PBMCs from blood, collected 23 to 25 months after vaccination. These receptors originate from a man in his fifties or sixties who received an inactivated influenza vaccine. Donor details come from another sample of the same person, matched by shared clones.

V usage is TRBV20-1 and J usage is TRBJ1-1, with D hard to call. CDR3 length: 15 amino acids. CDR1 is DFQATT, CDR2 SNEGSKA, per germline (reference sequence). The germline V and J ends were trimmed by 1 base and 0 bases, with 12 bases remaining between them. The CDR3 DNA reads TGCAGTGCTAGAGTAATAGACTTCTTGAACACTGAAGCTTTCTTT. Translation: CSARVIDFLNTEAFF.

The rearrangement joins TRBV6-2 or TRBV6-3 to TRBJ2-1; 7 bases line up with TRBD1. V lost 7 bases and J lost 0; bases outside the gene matches: 0. From germline, CDR1 is MNHEY and CDR2 SVGEGT. There are 13 residues in the CDR3. The CDR3 sequence is CASKGASYNEQFF. CDR3 DNA sequence: TGTGCCAGCAAGGGGGCCTCCTACAATGAGCAGTTCTTC.

This clonotype was seen a few times. This chain uses TRBV19 with TRBJ2-1; TRBD1 agrees at 7 bases. Germline trimming cut 0 bases from V and 15 bases from J; bases unmatched to any gene: 5. The length of the CDR3 is 12 residues. Germline V gene lookup returns CDR1 LNHDA and CDR2 SQIVND (reference sequence). CDR3 sequence: CASSIDRGQRFF. CDR3 sequence (DNA): TGTGCCAGTAGTATAGATCGGGGACAGCGGTTCTTC.

In this sample, this clonotype turned up a few times. The gene calls are TRBV6-5 and TRBJ2-2; tentatively, D is TRBD2 (5 bases). The CDR3 totals 15 residues. The V gene lost 2 bases and the J gene lost 5 bases, with 12 bases spanning the gap. The germline CDR1 and CDR2 sequences are MNHEY and SVGAGI. The DNA of the CDR3 is TGTGCCAGCAGTTACGCGGCGGGTGATACCGGGGAGCTGTTTTTT. The encoded protein is CASSYAAGDTGELFF.

This clonotype was recorded at least ten times. J is TRBJ2-5 and V is TRBV29-1; 7 positions match TRBD1. The CDR3 has 12 residues. CDR1 and CDR2 (germline): SQVTM, ANQGSEA. J gave up 1 base and V 8 bases, and 4 bases lay outside the gene matches. CDR3 loop: CSTGTAQETQYF. For the CDR3, the DNA is TGCAGCACAGGGACAGCCCAAGAGACCCAGTACTTC.

The CDR3 DNA is TGCAGTGCTGAACAGCCGAACACTGAAGCTTTCTTT. Residues: CSAEQPNTEAFF. The chain is built from TRBV20-1 and TRBJ1-1; D ambiguous. Per the germline V gene, CDR1 is DFQATT and CDR2 is SNEGSKA (reference sequence). CDR3 size: 12 residues. Trimming stripped 5 bases from V and 1 base from J, with 8 bases between.

The chain joins TRBV4-3 to TRBJ2-7, with 8 bases lining up with TRBD1. CDR1 is LGHNA, CDR2 YSLEER, per germline. The CDR3 is made up of 14 amino acids. The junction had 5 bases not matched to a gene; V was cut back by 5 bases and J by 2 bases. CDR3 DNA: TGCGCCAGCAGCACGTCACAGGGGGCCTACGAGCAGTACTTC. Translation gives CASSTSQGAYEQYF.

This clonotype was counted a few times. CDR3 region: CASSGGTYNEQFF. CDR3 DNA sequence: TGTGCCAGCAGCGGAGGGACCTACAATGAGCAGTTCTTC. This sequence joins TRBV7-9 and TRBJ2-1, with a weak D call TRBD2 (6 bases). V gave up 5 bases and J gave up 2 bases, with 7 bases separating them. Germline V gene data show CDR1 as SEHNR and CDR2 as FQNEAQ (reference sequence). The CDR3 totals 13 residues.

This clonotype was picked up many times. The CDR3 DNA sequence: TGTGCCAGCAGCCACGTTGGGGGGGGACAAGAGACCCAGTACTTC. Amino acid sequence: CASSHVGGGQETQYF. J is TRBJ2-5 and V is TRBV7-9, with 7 bases lining up with TRBD2. This CDR3 has 15 amino acids. Losses at the gene ends were 5 bases for V and 2 bases for J; bases not matched to a gene: 8. In germline, CDR1 is SEHNR, CDR2 FQNEAQ (reference sequence).

This clonotype was seen only a few times. The chain joins TRBV18 to TRBJ2-3; weak D call: TRBD2 (5 bases). Trimming cost V 5 bases and J 1 base, with 10 bases left between them. This CDR3 has 14 amino acids. The germline V gene encodes CDR1 KGHSH and CDR2 LQKENI. CDR3: CASSWPGGTDTQYF. In nucleotides, the CDR3 is TGTGCCAGCTCATGGCCCGGGGGCACAGATACGCAGTATTTT.